This T cell receptor (beta chain) stems from a study of T cells in Graves' hyperthyroidism and ophthalmopathy. Researchers amplified the TCR beta CDR3 regions from RNA transcripts. RT-PCR in the first round (using the HTBI primer set) targeted the TCR CDR3. TCRdb re-called the multiplex PCR reads through MiXCR, storing one row per CDR3 protein. The data show hundreds of thousands of distinct CDR3 sequences, approximately 17% seen once. Comment on this clonotype: A junction boundary mismatches the germline segment, possibly from a read error.

The sequenced material came from blood. The receptor comes from a woman in her fifties or sixties with Graves' ophthalmopathy.

CDR3 sequence reads: CASRDPKETQHF. The CDR3 region has the DNA TGTGCCAGCAGGGACCCGAAAGAGACCCAGCACTTC. The rearrangement joins TRBV6-1 to TRBJ2-5; no definite D call. CDR1 and CDR2 from the germline V gene are MNHNS and SASEGT. CDR3 length: 12 amino acids.